This T cell receptor beta chain was found in a study of T cell repertoires in cytomegalovirus infection. Each CDR3 protein is one row after TCRdb ran MiXCR on the reads. The table has 650,000 to 900,000 distinct CDR3 sequences, about 28% seen once. Germline lookup yields CDR1 SEHNR and CDR2 FQNEAQ (reference sequence). Trimming at V came to 4 bases and at J to 7 bases, leaving 6 bases not matched to a gene. This CDR3 contains 15 residues. Points on this clonotype: Its antigen is not identified.

V and J are TRBV7-9 and TRBJ2-1; 11 positions agree with TRBD1. The sample in question was cultured CD8+ T cells from PBMCs, obtained from culture after CMV antigen stimulation. The source of this sequence is a human donor in good health (CMV status not recorded). Some clones in this sample may be carry-over from other donors' samples. CDR3 amino acids: CASSSGTGGLNEQFF. The DNA of the CDR3 is TGTGCCAGCAGCTCCGGGACAGGGGGTTTGAATGAGCAGTTCTTC. Full variable domain (remainder filled in from reference TRBV7-9 and TRBJ2-1): DTGVSQNPRHKITKRGQNVTFRCDPISEHNRLYWYRQTLGQGPEFLTYFQNEAQLEKSRLLSDRFSAERPKGSFSTLEIQRTEQGDSAMYLCASSSGTGGLNEQFFGPGTRLTVL.